This T cell receptor (beta chain) is from a study of long-term antiretroviral therapy in people with HIV. Study-level points and caveats: Repertoires in HIV (unlike those of controls) had narrower CDR3 length ranges.

About this clone itself: Its target is not known.

The run of the v3.0 immunoSEQ assay was at survey level. Produced via immunoSEQ multiplex PCR; TCRdb's table is partial and in-frame only. This sample has more than 25,000 clones, with approximately 78% found just once. CDR3 size: 14 residues. Germline V gene sequence: CDR1 MNHEY, CDR2 SVGAGI. The ends were cut back, 5 bases at V and 3 bases at J, with 14 bases in the middle. This receptor was obtained from a man in his forties or fifties with HIV. Here the sequenced sample was unsorted PBMCs, taken 3 years after starting antiretroviral therapy. This chain links TRBV6-5 with TRBJ2-7; the D is unclear. The CDR3 DNA reads TGTGCCAGCAGTACGAGTGACACCAGCTACGAGCAGTACTTC. Amino acid sequence: CASSTSDTSYEQYF.